This TCR beta chain was captured by sequencing in a study of CD8 T cells in Susac syndrome. Study-wide points: An acknowledgment was made by the study that its TCR sequencing and HLA analysis involved relatively few individuals.

CDR1 and CDR2 (germline): DFQATT, SNEGSKA (reference sequence). CDR3 length equals 14 residues. On this clonotype itself: Its antigen is currently unknown. The junction departs from the called germline gene at one end, perhaps through a read error.

After extraction with the RNeasy kit, roughly 0.5 to 1 ug of the RNA was reverse transcribed using random hexamers. TCRdb reprocessed the immunoSEQ multiplex PCR reads with MiXCR, giving one entry per CDR3 protein. This repertoire shows 100,000 to 110,000 distinct CDR3 sequences, about 96% found once; its top ten account for 0.3%. This clonotype originated in a human donor with Susac syndrome. Sequenced material: CD8+ T cells from PBMCs. The V gene is TRBV20-1, the J gene TRBJ1-1; tentative D call: TRBD1 (6 bases). CDR3 loop: CSAGDRLSNTEAFF. Written as DNA, the CDR3 is TGCAGTGCTGGAGACAGGTTAAGTAACACTGAAGCTTTCTTT.